This TCR beta chain is drawn from a study of monozygotic twins with inflammatory bowel disease. Generation of cDNA took place in eight separate reactions per sample. TCRdb re-analyzed the 5' RACE reads; it lists each CDR3 protein once, without DNA. Its table lists approximately 200,000 distinct CDR3 sequences. Concerning this clonotype: Its antigen is as yet unknown.

Study results and limitations: Versus healthy twins, IBD patients showed fewer clonotypes shared with others, especially with disease activity. On the inverse Simpson index, IBD patients scored lower for TCRbeta diversity than healthy co-twins. Resolution of different T cell subtypes was not achieved.

The CDR3 is 13 amino acids. Germline V gives CDR1 SEHNR, CDR2 FQNEAQ (reference sequence). This TCR derives from a human donor with ulcerative colitis or Crohn's disease, or a healthy co-twin of an affected twin (not recorded which). The chain has TRBV7-9 and TRBJ1-1; TCRdb designates TRBD1, a call that cannot be tested without DNA. Sequencing used blood. This chain's CDR3 is CASNAWGTRDAFF.